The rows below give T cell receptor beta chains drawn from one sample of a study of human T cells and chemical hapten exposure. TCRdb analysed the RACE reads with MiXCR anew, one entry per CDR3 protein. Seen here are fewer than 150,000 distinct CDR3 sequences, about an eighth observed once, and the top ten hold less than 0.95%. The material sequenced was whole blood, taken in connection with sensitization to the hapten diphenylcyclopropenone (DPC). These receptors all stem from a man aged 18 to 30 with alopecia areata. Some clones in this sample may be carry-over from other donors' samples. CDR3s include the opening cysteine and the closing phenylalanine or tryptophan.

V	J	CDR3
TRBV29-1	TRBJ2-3	CSVHSTSTDTQYF
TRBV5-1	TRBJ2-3	CASSSGDGTDTQYF
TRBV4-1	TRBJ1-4	CASSQDRATGNEKLFF
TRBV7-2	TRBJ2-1	CASTRRGYNEQFF
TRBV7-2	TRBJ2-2	CASSPDSTGELFF
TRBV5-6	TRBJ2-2	CASSSVDPNTGELFF
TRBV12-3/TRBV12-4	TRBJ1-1	CASSLGGKNTEAFF
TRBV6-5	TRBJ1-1	CASSYSFSQNTEAFF
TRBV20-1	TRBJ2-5	CSAPDTRNQETQYF
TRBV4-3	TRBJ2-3	CASSQAAGRTDTQYF
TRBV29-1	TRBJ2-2	CSVAAPRNTGELFF
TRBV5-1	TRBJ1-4	CASSKAGAATNEKLFF
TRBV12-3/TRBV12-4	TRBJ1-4	CASSLLTGGGNEKLFF
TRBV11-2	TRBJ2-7	CASSLDSGSYEQYF
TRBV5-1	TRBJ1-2	CASSSGRNYGYTF
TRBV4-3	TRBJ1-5	CASSQDRRGNNQPQHF
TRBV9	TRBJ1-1	CASSVEKMNTEAFF
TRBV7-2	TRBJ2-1	CASMGNEVSYNEQFF
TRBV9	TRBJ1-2	CASSVAQGPKANYGYTF
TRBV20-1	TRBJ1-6	CSASFGYNSPLHF
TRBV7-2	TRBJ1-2	CASSLVGSYGYTF
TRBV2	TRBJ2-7	CASKATGTGGLASSYEQYF
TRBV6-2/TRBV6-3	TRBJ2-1	CASSYRAGEGGEQFF
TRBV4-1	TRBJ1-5	CASSHGQGSQPQHF
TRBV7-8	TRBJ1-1	CASSLAMMGREGIGNTEAFF
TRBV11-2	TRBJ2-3	CASSFNIGPSTDTQYF
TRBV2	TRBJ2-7	CASRETGVGHHEQYF
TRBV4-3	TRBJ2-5	CASSQSPGTQETQYF
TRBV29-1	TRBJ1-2	CSVTMSTGAAKTSYGYTF
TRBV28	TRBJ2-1	CASRGARTYNEQFF
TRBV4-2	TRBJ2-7	CASSHDIIRGPMSYEQYF
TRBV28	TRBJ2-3	CASSSPSGGDPDTQYF
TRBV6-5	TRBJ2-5	CASSFQPDFQETQYF
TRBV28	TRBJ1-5	CATTTGHQPQHF
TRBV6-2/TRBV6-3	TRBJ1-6	CATTDREVSPLHF
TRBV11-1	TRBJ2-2	CASSLRADGGYTGELFF
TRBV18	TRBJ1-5	CASSPPGVRGNQPQHF
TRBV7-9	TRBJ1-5	CASSTDREAHQPQHF
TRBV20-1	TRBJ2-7	CSARDPGPTSGAYEQYF
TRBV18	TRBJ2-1	CASSPPTGNSNEQFF
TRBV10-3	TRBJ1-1	CAILQGMGYTEAFF
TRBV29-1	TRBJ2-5	CSVEGASGAEKTQYF
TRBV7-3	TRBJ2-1	CASSFGLAGYNEQFF
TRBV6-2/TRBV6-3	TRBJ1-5	CASRALWDSNQPQHF
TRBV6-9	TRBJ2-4	CASSSGVPKNIQYF